This T cell receptor (beta chain) was captured by sequencing in a study of CD8+ T cells in alopecia areata. About the study: Treated patients swallowed 5 to 10 mg of oral tofacitinib twice daily.

Treatment: oral pan-JAK inhibitor, 5-10 mg twice daily. The sequencing template was cDNA reverse transcribed from extracted RNA. Clones were sequenced by immunoSEQ multiplex PCR, and TCRdb holds only the in-frame ones, with some missing. The sample includes 150,000 to 200,000 clones, about 60% seen only once; the top ten take approximately 12%. A note on this clone: Antigen unknown.

Trimming removed 8 bases from V and 5 bases from J, with 21 bases in between. The CDR3 contains 14 residues. Per the germline V gene, CDR1 is SQVTM and CDR2 is ANQGSEA. Points from the study as a whole: Many expanded lesional clones persisted in scalp and blood during tofacitinib treatment. For lesional scalp, especially alopecia totalis/universalis, clonality was higher than in normal scalp.

The sequence derives from a human donor with alopecia areata. The chain uses TRBV29-1 and TRBJ2-5; D perhaps matches TRBD2 (7 bases). The sequencing here drew on CD8+ T cells sorted from blood, taken at week 24, from a patient treated with tofacitinib. CDR3 sequence reads: CSTRRGGAGETQYF. Here the CDR3 DNA reads TGCAGCACCCGGAGGGGGGGGGCTGGGGAGACCCAGTACTTC.